These T cell receptor beta chains were read from a single sample in a study of identical twins. MiXCR, run by TCRdb on the 5' RACE reads, gives a single entry per CDR3 protein. The sample contains around 1.7 million distinct CDR3 sequences, about 32% of which appear only once. Sample: cord blood. The receptor set was obtained from a newborn girl in good health. Each CDR3 is given without its conserved first and last residue. Fields, in order: V gene, D gene, J gene, CDR3 protein. D genes are given only for firm matches.

>TRBV11-2|TRBD1|TRBJ2-7
ASSAPYRGEYEQY
>TRBV20-1|.|TRBJ2-7
SAKQGPYEQY
>TRBV2|TRBD1|TRBJ1-2
ASSEAREGAHGYT
>TRBV28|TRBD1|TRBJ1-5
AISPGQGITQPQH
>TRBV11-3|TRBD2|TRBJ2-3
ASSLRGGANTQY
>TRBV20-1|.|TRBJ2-1
SARPTGLLSSYNEQF
>TRBV24-1|.|TRBJ2-7
ATSDLQAYEQY
>TRBV2|.|TRBJ2-5
ASSEGHPQETQY
>TRBV3-1|TRBD2|TRBJ2-3
ASSQLLSSGMARRPTQY
>TRBV13|.|TRBJ1-6
ASSDSGDKGLYPPLH
>TRBV20-1|.|TRBJ2-3
SAERADTQY
>TRBV10-3|.|.
AISESIGQPVEQY
>TRBV6-5|.|TRBJ2-7
ASRRLGTIYEQY
>TRBV15|TRBD2|TRBJ2-5
ATSRDTGGRETQY
>TRBV29-1|.|TRBJ1-2
SVVGGANYGYT
>TRBV4-2|.|TRBJ2-1
ASSQESSATYNERF
>TRBV10-3|.|TRBJ2-1
AISESGDFYNEQF
>TRBV28|TRBD2|TRBJ2-1
ASTQPPSGIPQF
>TRBV20-1|TRBD2|TRBJ2-7
SATLAGGPGEQY
>TRBV20-1|TRBD1|TRBJ2-7
SASDRGHYEQY